This TCR beta chain was profiled in a study of T cells after yellow fever vaccination. Template switching by 5'RACE produced TCR cDNA, adding a universal primer site and UMIs. Each CDR3 protein gets one entry after TCRdb re-called the 5' RACE reads with MiXCR. Of a few hundred thousand distinct CDR3 sequences listed, 6% to 8% are singletons. With V trimmed by 5 bases and J by 4 bases, 4 bases remained unmatched. The CDR3 totals 16 residues. Germline V gene sequence: CDR1 ENHRY, CDR2 SYGVKD. Here the sequenced sample was PBMCs, taken 5 days after the yellow fever booster vaccination. This TCR came from a man aged 30 to 39 who received the YFV17D yellow fever vaccine. The rearrangement uses TRBV10-3 and TRBJ2-3; 15 nucleotides agree with TRBD2. DNA of the CDR3: TGTGCCATCAGTTCGGGACTAGCGGGAGGCCCAGATACGCAGTATTTT. It encodes CAISSGLAGGPDTQYF.